The rows below give T cell receptor beta chains drawn from one sample of a study of T cell repertoires in cytomegalovirus infection. Each CDR3 protein is one row after TCRdb ran MiXCR on the reads. The sample consists of some 270,000 distinct CDR3 sequences, more than 15% of them appearing once. Sequenced: CD8+ T cells from PBMCs. The origin of the receptors is a human donor in good health (CMV status not recorded). Some clones in this sample may be carry-over from other donors' samples. Each CDR3 is given with its conserved first and last residue. D genes are given only for firm matches. Part of the rows lack a size; the others show once, few, many or a class for expanded clones.

D gene | J gene | clone size | V gene | CDR3 DNA | CDR3 protein
. | TRBJ2-5 | few | TRBV12-5 | TGTGCTAGTGCCCTAGGGGGGGGAGTCCAAGAGACCCAGTACTTC | CASALGGGVQETQYF
. | TRBJ1-4 | . | TRBV2 | TGTGCCAGCAGTGAATTGTGGGAAAAACTGTTTTTT | CASSELWEKLFF
TRBD2 | TRBJ2-7 | . | TRBV7-8 | TGTGCCAGCAGCTTAGGGGCGGGGGTTCACGAGCAGTACTTC | CASSLGAGVHEQYF
TRBD1 | TRBJ2-3 | few | TRBV29-1 | TGCAGCGTTGAAGAGGCCGGGGGGACAGGGGTACTAGATACGCAGTATTTT | CSVEEAGGTGVLDTQYF
TRBD1 | TRBJ2-7 | . | TRBV7-6 | TGTGCCAGCAGCCGGCCGGGACAGGTCTACTACGAGCAGTACTTC | CASSRPGQVYYEQYF
TRBD1 | TRBJ2-5 | few | TRBV6-2/TRBV6-3 | TGTGCCAGCAGTGTACCGGGACAGAGACAAGAGACCCAGTACTTC | CASSVPGQRQETQYF
. | TRBJ1-1 | . | TRBV5-6 | TGTGCCAGCAGCTCGGGACGTTTAGTTCGGGGTAGTGAAGCTTTCTTT | CASSSGRLVRGSEAFF
. | TRBJ2-2 | many | TRBV7-2 | TGTGCCAGCAGCTTAGTGAGGGGATTCGCCGGGGAGCTGTTTTTT | CASSLVRGFAGELFF
. | TRBJ2-3 | many | TRBV5-1 | TGCGCCAGCAGCTTTGGATGGTCCGGGGGAGCGGGAGATACGCAGTATTTT | CASSFGWSGGAGDTQYF
. | TRBJ2-7 | few | TRBV5-6 | TGTGCCAGCACCTTCAGGGACGAGCAGTACTTC | CASTFRDEQYF
. | TRBJ1-6 | many | TRBV7-2 | TGTGCCAGCAGCCCCTGGACATTCGCGGAGGATCCCCTCCACTTT | CASSPWTFAEDPLHF
. | TRBJ2-5 | . | TRBV4-1 | TGTGCCAGCAGCCCCCTCCGGAGGGGGCCTTTTGAGACCCAGTACTTC | CASSPLRRGPFETQYF
. | TRBJ2-7 | few | TRBV6-6 | TGTGCCAGCAGTTACGCCTTATCCTACGAGCAGTACTTC | CASSYALSYEQYF
TRBD2 | TRBJ2-1 | many | TRBV7-8 | TGTGCCAGCAGCTTGATACGACTAGCGGCTTACAATGAGCAGTTCTTC | CASSLIRLAAYNEQFF
. | TRBJ2-5 | many | TRBV7-6 | TGTGCCAGCAGCTTAGCCGGGACTCAGCAAGAGACCCAGTACTTC | CASSLAGTQQETQYF
. | TRBJ2-7 | many | TRBV12-3/TRBV12-4 | TGTGCCAGCAACTCAGGGGAGGCCGAGCAGTACTTC | CASNSGEAEQYF
. | TRBJ1-1 | . | TRBV20-1 | TGCAGTGCTAGAGAATTACAAACAGGGAACACTGAAGCTTTCTTT | CSARELQTGNTEAFF
. | TRBJ1-5 | many | TRBV7-2 | TGTGCCAGCAGCTTAGATTGGCCAGGCCCCCCGAACCAGCCCCAGCATTTT | CASSLDWPGPPNQPQHF
TRBD1 | TRBJ1-5 | . | TRBV2 | TGTGCCAGCCAGGACAGGGGGCACACAGACTTCCAGCATTTT | CASQDRGHTDFQHF
TRBD1 | TRBJ2-3 | . | TRBV15 | TGTGCCACCAGTGCGGCAGGGGGTTCAGATACGCAGTATTTT | CATSAAGGSDTQYF
TRBD1 | TRBJ1-1 | few | TRBV5-1 | TGCGCCAGCAGCTTCGCACAGGGGGCGGGTACTGAAGCTTTCTTT | CASSFAQGAGTEAFF
. | TRBJ2-3 | . | TRBV11-2 | TGTGCCAGCAGCTTAGCGTTCGATAACACAGATACGCAGTATTTT | CASSLAFDNTDTQYF
. | TRBJ2-5 | . | TRBV2 | TGTGCCAGCATTGGACAATTACAAGAGACCCAGTACTTC | CASIGQLQETQYF
TRBD2 | TRBJ2-1 | . | TRBV5-3 | TGTGCCAGCAGCTTCACCGGGGGGGTTTACAATGAGCAGTTCTTC | CASSFTGGVYNEQFF
TRBD1 | TRBJ2-2 | many | TRBV6-4 | TGTGCCAGCAGTGACTCGCCAGGGGGCCACACCGGGGAGCTGTTTTTT | CASSDSPGGHTGELFF
TRBD2 | TRBJ2-2 | . | TRBV6-6 | TGTGCCAGCATGGCAGCGGGGGACGGGGAGCTGTTTTTT | CASMAAGDGELFF
. | TRBJ1-2 | . | TRBV27 | TGTGCCAGCAGTCCCCAGTCTTTAAACTATGGCTACACCTTC | CASSPQSLNYGYTF
TRBD1 | TRBJ2-7 | few | TRBV6-2/TRBV6-3 | TGTGCCAGCAGTACCCAGGGACAGAAATACGAGCAGTACTTC | CASSTQGQKYEQYF
. | TRBJ2-2 | many | TRBV7-2 | TGTGCCAGCAGCTTAGGCGGGGGCCGTGGCGGGGAGCTGTTTTTT | CASSLGGGRGGELFF
. | TRBJ1-1 | many | TRBV7-6 | TGTGCCAGCAGCTTAGGACGGCTCGAAGCTTTCTTT | CASSLGRLEAFF
. | TRBJ1-5 | few | TRBV24-1 | TGTGCCACCAGTGAGGGACCGAAGTTCAATCAGCCCCAGCATTTT | CATSEGPKFNQPQHF
. | TRBJ2-4 | many | TRBV6-5 | TGTGCCAGCACTCCGGACAGCCTCTGGGCATCAGCCAAAAACATTCAGTACTTC | CASTPDSLWASAKNIQYF
. | TRBJ2-7 | . | TRBV27 | TGTGCCAGCAGTTTGGACAGTTCCAACGAGCAGTACTTC | CASSLDSSNEQYF
. | TRBJ1-1 | few | TRBV7-4 | TGTGCCAGCAGCTTAGATTCCGACGTGGGGGCTTTCTTT | CASSLDSDVGAFF
TRBD1 | TRBJ2-1 | . | TRBV9 | TGTGCCAGCAGCGGGACAGGGGTAGACAATGAGCAGTTCTTC | CASSGTGVDNEQFF
TRBD1 | TRBJ1-2 | few | TRBV4-1 | TGCGCCAGCAGCCACTTCGGGACAGCCGGCTACACCTTC | CASSHFGTAGYTF
. | TRBJ2-7 | few | TRBV7-9 | TGTGCCAGCAGCTCCGACAGGAGCTCCTACGAGCAGTACTTC | CASSSDRSSYEQYF
TRBD2 | TRBJ2-1 | . | TRBV7-9 | TGTGCCAGCAGCCTGGGACTAGCGGGGGGGAAGTACAATGAGCAGTTCTTC | CASSLGLAGGKYNEQFF
. | TRBJ2-7 | . | TRBV12-5 | TGTGCTAGTGTTCGTCCCGGGGACATAACCTACGAGCAGTACTTC | CASVRPGDITYEQYF
. | TRBJ2-1 | many | TRBV12-3/TRBV12-4 | TGTGCCAGCAGCCAAAATCGCGTAGATGAGCAGTTCTTC | CASSQNRVDEQFF